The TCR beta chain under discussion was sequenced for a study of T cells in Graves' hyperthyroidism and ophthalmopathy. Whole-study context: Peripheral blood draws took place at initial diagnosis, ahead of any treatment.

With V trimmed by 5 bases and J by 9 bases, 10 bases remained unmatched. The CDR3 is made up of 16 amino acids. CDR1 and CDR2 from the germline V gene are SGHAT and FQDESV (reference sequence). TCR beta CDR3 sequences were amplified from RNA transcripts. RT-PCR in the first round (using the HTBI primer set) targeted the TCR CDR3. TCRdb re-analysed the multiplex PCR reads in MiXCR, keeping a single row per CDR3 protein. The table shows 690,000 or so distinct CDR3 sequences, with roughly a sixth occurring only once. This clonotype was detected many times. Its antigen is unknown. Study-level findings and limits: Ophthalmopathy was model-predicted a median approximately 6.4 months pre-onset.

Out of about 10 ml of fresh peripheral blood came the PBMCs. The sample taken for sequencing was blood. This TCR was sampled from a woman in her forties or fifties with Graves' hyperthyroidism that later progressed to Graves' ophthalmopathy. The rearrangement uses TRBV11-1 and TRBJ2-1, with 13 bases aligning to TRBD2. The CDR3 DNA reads TGTGCCAGCAGCCAGATTACTAGCGGGGGGGCGGGTGAGCAGTTCTTC. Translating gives CASSQITSGGAGEQFF.